Listed below are T cell receptor beta chains from one sample, sequenced in a study of control samples from healthy donors and cancer patients. Here immunoSEQ multiplex PCR was the method, and the copy in TCRdb shows in-frame clones only, minus some. The sample lists about 150,000 clones, roughly 93% occurring once. Sequences were obtained from blood. The receptors stem from a man between 50 and 59 years old in good health. Both conserved end residues are part of each CDR3. Fields, in order: J gene, V gene, D gene, clone size, CDR3 protein, CDR3 DNA. The D gene is left open where the match is weak. Rows give clone size only sometimes, using once, few, many, or a class for an expanded clone.

>TRBJ2-7|TRBV4-1|.|.
CASSQDDYYEQYF
TGCGCCAGCAGCCAAGATGACTACTACGAGCAGTACTTC
>TRBJ1-4|TRBV6-6|.|once
CASSPGTFIATNEKLFF
TGTGCCAGCAGTCCTGGGACATTCATAGCAACTAATGAAAAACTGTTTTTT
>TRBJ2-5|TRBV9|.|.
CASSVGVGETQYF
TGTGCCAGCAGCGTGGGAGTCGGGGAGACCCAGTACTTC
>TRBJ1-1|TRBV27|.|.
CASSFQMNTEAFF
TGTGCCAGCAGTTTCCAGATGAACACTGAAGCTTTCTTT
>TRBJ2-5|TRBV12-3/TRBV12-4|.|.
CASSLGKETQYF
TGTGCCAGCAGTTTGGGGAAAGAGACCCAGTACTTC
>TRBJ2-3|TRBV19|TRBD2|.
CASSISGRLGGTQYF
TGTGCCAGTAGTATTAGCGGGAGGCTGGGAGGTACGCAGTATTTT
>TRBJ1-2|TRBV6-1|.|.
CASSEHVGGGNYGYTF
TGTGCCAGCAGTGAGCACGTCGGGGGGGGGAACTATGGCTACACCTTC
>TRBJ2-7|TRBV4-1|TRBD2|.
CASSQIAGTSYEQYF
TGCGCCAGCAGCCAAATAGCGGGAACCTCCTACGAGCAGTACTTC
>TRBJ2-7|TRBV20-1|TRBD1|.
CSASDTGTGSSYEQYF
TGCAGTGCTAGTGATACCGGGACAGGGAGCTCCTACGAGCAGTACTTC
>TRBJ1-2|TRBV29-1|TRBD1|.
CSVGGQGYGYTF
TGCAGCGTCGGGGGACAGGGTTATGGCTACACCTTC
>TRBJ1-5|TRBV1|.|.
CTSSQDVGAQGTQPQHF
TGCACCAGCAGCCAAGATGTGGGAGCTCAGGGTACCCAGCCCCAGCATTTT
>TRBJ1-4|TRBV7-9|TRBD1|.
CASSFDRARLFF
TGTGCCAGCAGCTTCGACAGGGCCCGTCTGTTTTTT
>TRBJ2-7|TRBV3-1/TRBV3-2|TRBD2|.
CASSQSSGRSKQYF
TGTGCCAGCAGCCAATCTAGCGGGAGATCTAAGCAGTACTTC
>TRBJ1-5|TRBV9|TRBD1|.
CASSEGGQGNQPQHF
TGTGCCAGCAGCGAGGGGGGACAGGGCAACCAGCCCCAGCATTTT
>TRBJ2-1|TRBV7-9|.|.
CASSLRAYNEQFF
TGTGCCAGCAGCTTGAGAGCCTACAATGAGCAGTTCTTC
>TRBJ2-3|TRBV19|TRBD1|.
CASSIRTGTDTQYF
TGTGCCAGTAGTATAAGGACAGGTACAGATACGCAGTATTTT
>TRBJ1-5|TRBV18|TRBD1|.
CASSRGQDPYSNQPQHF
TGTGCCAGCTCACGGGGACAGGACCCCTATAGCAATCAGCCCCAGCATTTT
>TRBJ2-1|TRBV6-5|.|.
CASTGYNEQFF
TGTGCCAGCACAGGGTATAATGAGCAGTTCTTC
>TRBJ1-2|TRBV5-1|TRBD1|.
CASSIGQGSNYGYTF
TGCGCCAGCAGCATCGGACAGGGATCGAACTATGGCTACACCTTC
>TRBJ2-7|TRBV28|.|.
CASSLGGISYEQYF
TGTGCCAGCAGTTTAGGGGGTATATCCTACGAGCAGTACTTC
>TRBJ2-2|TRBV18|.|.
CASSPGLATGELFF
TGTGCCAGCTCACCAGGCCTAGCGACCGGGGAGCTGTTTTTT
>TRBJ1-5|TRBV19|.|.
CASSTGSRQPQHF
TGTGCCAGTAGTACGGGGAGCCGTCAGCCCCAGCATTTT
>TRBJ1-6|TRBV7-8|TRBD1|.
CASSLTRGTGSYNSPLHF
TGTGCCAGCAGCTTAACCCGCGGGACAGGCTCCTATAATTCACCCCTCCACTTT
>TRBJ2-5|TRBV7-9|TRBD2|few
CASSLVAGGPRRTQYF
TGTGCCAGCAGCTTAGTTGCGGGAGGGCCTAGGAGGACCCAGTACTTC
>TRBJ2-2|TRBV7-9|.|.
CASSPRGHYTGELFF
TGTGCCAGCAGCCCTAGGGGTCATTACACCGGGGAGCTGTTTTTT
>TRBJ2-5|TRBV4-2|.|.
CASSPEREQETQYF
TGTGCCAGCAGCCCAGAAAGGGAACAAGAGACCCAGTACTTC
>TRBJ2-1|TRBV3-1/TRBV3-2|.|.
CASSQVPVENEQFF
TGTGCCAGCAGCCAAGTCCCGGTGGAAAACGAGCAGTTCTTC
>TRBJ2-5|TRBV27|TRBD1|.
CASSHQGARETQYF
TGTGCCAGCTCTCACCAGGGGGCGCGGGAGACCCAGTACTTC
>TRBJ2-5|TRBV10-3|.|.
CAISRGETQYF
TGTGCCATCAGTAGGGGAGAGACCCAGTACTTC
>TRBJ2-3|TRBV12-3/TRBV12-4|.|.
CASSFGYTQYF
TGTGCCAGCAGTTTTGGGTATACGCAGTATTTT
>TRBJ1-4|TRBV7-3|TRBD1|.
CASSPTGTANEKLFF
TGTGCCAGCAGCCCCACCGGGACAGCTAATGAAAAACTGTTTTTT
>TRBJ2-1|TRBV2|.|.
CASSEGSIYNEQFF
TGTGCCAGCAGTGAAGGCTCTATCTACAATGAGCAGTTCTTC